This TCR beta chain was recovered during a study of shared clonotypes between healthy human individuals. Study information: Donors had three CD4 naive, three CD4 memory, two CD8 naive and one CD8 memory plate apiece.

This CDR3 region has 14 residues. Germline V gene data show CDR1 as MNHEY and CDR2 as SVGAGI. Trimming took 6 bases from V and 5 from J, leaving 17 bases between them. Turning to this clone: The antigen is undetermined.

Adults of Caucasian background living in Nashville, Tennessee made up all donors. Data came from immunoSEQ multiplex PCR; TCRdb stores just in-frame clones and leaves some out. The sample records some 2,500,000 clones, roughly 93% being singletons. Study-level points and caveats: Some clonotypes were shared by all four sorted-subset donors, while others were not shared. The non-shared ones had lower generation probabilities than the shared ones. An effect of sequencing depth on clonotype sharing among donors was expected.

The rearrangement joins TRBV6-5 to TRBJ2-7; the D gene is possibly TRBD2 (6 bases). The sample consisted of naive CD4+ T cells from PBMCs. The subset is: CD45RA+ positively selected. The receptor comes from a young man in good health. Some clones in this sample may be carry-over from other donors' samples. The CDR3 bases are TGTGCCAGCAGCCCACTAGCTCAATTTCACGAGCAGTACTTC. This codes for CASSPLAQFHEQYF.